This TCR beta chain derives from a study of regulatory T cells in long-lasting Graves disease listed by TCRdb under 2021. Some background on the complete study: Antithyroid drugs had been taken for less than 3 months by newly diagnosed Graves' disease patients. This study used TCR sequencing and RNA sequencing of peripheral blood to compare persistent Graves' disease patients against newly diagnosed Graves' disease patients. A total of roughly 35 samples underwent TCR sequencing: about 13 from persistent and about 20 from newly diagnosed Graves' disease patients. The study was conducted in China and was registered as a clinical trial. The study at large found these results: The small sample size was acknowledged by the authors as a limitation that may reduce accuracy. Compared with newly diagnosed patients, persistent Graves' disease patients had lower TCR Shannon entropy and fewer highly expanded clones, which suggests clonal expansion. Sequencing and analysis were limited to the TCR beta chain. Preferential use of TRBV28, TRBJ1-2 and TRBJ2-5 was observed in persistent disease, whereas TRBV20-1 and TRBJ2-1 were favored in newly diagnosed disease. A larger number of public clonotypes was shared among persistent patients (more than 2,500) than among newly diagnosed patients (approximately 1,000). Only peripheral blood was studied, because thyroid tissue, the primary lesion, was inaccessible.

The meaning of the sample's time point label: newly diagnosed GD, antithyroid drugs for less than 3 months. RNA was extracted from PBMCs in TRIzol for both TCR sequencing and RNA sequencing. Graves' disease was diagnosed according to American Thyroid Association guidelines. Recruitment of patients was carried out at an endocrinology department in Xi'an, China. From each patient, approximately 10 milliliters of peripheral blood was collected into an EDTA anticoagulant tube. Ficoll Paque Plus density gradient separation was used to isolate PBMCs, and no further T cell sorting was performed. An Agilent 2100 Bioanalyzer and agarose gel were used to assess RNA quality, and a NanoDrop 2000 was used to measure RNA concentration. This clonotype was detected many times. Its recognized antigen is unknown. Per-base quality was not reported, and no clone a single base away is much larger than it. V drops 4 bases and J drops 0 bases, leaving 14 bases in between. Inclusive of the bounding cysteine and phenylalanine, the CDR3 is 16 residues long. Only the CDR3 DNA is retained, 48 bases long and in frame from the first base. Sequences MDHEN (CDR1) and SYDVKM (CDR2) are obtained from the germline V gene.

Library preparation employed multiplex PCR. The instrument was an Illumina HiSeq 4000. To build TCR beta libraries, CDR3 regions were amplified by Arm-PCR using iRepertoire HTBI primers. Gel purification was performed on PCR products prior to sequencing. As for the original processing: Gene usage analysis of CDR3 amino acid clonotypes used the 60 to 75 TRBV and 14 TRBJ segments found across samples. COPE and FqMerger were used to merge the filtered high-quality paired reads into contigs. BLAST was used to align contigs to the IMGT TRBV, TRBD and TRBJ reference genes, and CDR3 was defined following IMGT. Any clonotype with a frequency above 0.1% was classified as a highly expanded clone. Shannon entropy was used to measure repertoire diversity, and the Gini coefficient was used to measure V-J evenness. Clonotypes shared by more than one individual were considered public. The public reads were reanalyzed by TCRdb: fastp trimming at Q25, MiXCR alignment, in-frame beta chains only. Rows are combined by CDR3 protein, so each entry shows the most common genes and DNA. These V and J calls derive from TCRdb rather than the authors' analysis. This sample comprises 400,000 to 500,000 distinct CDR3 sequences, 12% to 15% of them detected only once. Approximately 17% of the sample rests with the top ten.

The data were also submitted as part of a second study, on T cells in Graves' hyperthyroidism and ophthalmopathy. The second study, in turn, reports: A patient counted as having stable Graves' hyperthyroidism if no progression to ophthalmopathy occurred over 18 months of follow-up. Hyperthyroidism patients were newly diagnosed, with disease duration under 2 months, and aged 18 to 65 years. Exclusion was applied to patients with uncontrolled infections, other autoimmune diseases, pregnancy or lactation. Diagnoses were based on clinical symptoms, serum thyroxine and TRAb, thyroid ultrasound and orbital computed tomography. The TCR CDR3 was subjected to a first round of RT-PCR using the HTBI primer set and the Qiagen OneStep RT-PCR kit. Blood samples also contained most of the expanded thyroid clonotypes (frequency above 0.001), which suggests that blood repertoires may reflect thyroid immune responses. A 13 V-J signature model separated ophthalmopathy from stable hyperthyroidism, with nearly 90% sensitivity and 81% to 82% specificity in cross-validation and 80%/75% in testing. In validation, the model predicted progression to ophthalmopathy with approximately 69% sensitivity and 72% to 85% specificity, a median of roughly seven months before onset. To identify distinguishing TCR V-J signatures, a discovery cohort of 90 to 100 patients was used, comprising 43 with Graves' ophthalmopathy and 57 with stable Graves' hyperthyroidism. Prospective prediction of ophthalmopathy was tested in an independent validation cohort of 18 to 20 hyperthyroidism patients and some 17 patients who later progressed to ophthalmopathy. The 90 or so discovery patients were randomly split 7:3 into training and test sets. The study also compared thyroid tissue and blood T-cell repertoires from about 6 Graves' hyperthyroidism patients. Once sampling was done, hyperthyroidism patients were given methimazole at a starting dose of 30 mg daily, whereas ophthalmopathy patients were given high-dose intravenous methylprednisolone. Libraries were constructed in a second round of multiplex PCR, after which size selection and purification were performed. The libraries were sequenced on an Illumina HiSeq2000 using paired-end 100 bp reads. SOAPnuke was used to process the raw data, removing reads that contained adapters or uncalled bases, had a mean Phred below 15, or lacked an exact match to the constant primer or identifier. High-quality paired reads were merged with COPE v1.2.5, and unique nucleotide sequences were defined as clonotypes. Clonotypes were aligned to IMGT TRBV, TRBD and TRBJ reference segments using MiTCR v1.1. The analysis was restricted to V-J combinations with a frequency above 0.0001, which together covered just over 98% of the repertoires. The TCS score was defined as F50 (clonal expansion) divided by E x V (chaos), with BLOSUM62-based TCRdist calculated between CDR3 peptides within each V-J. Welch's t-statistics and random forest reduced several hundred V-J features to under 15, which were used in a naive Bayes classifier (R e1071). No statistical method was used to set the sample size in advance, and investigators knew the group allocation. The paper describes TCR Vbeta CDR3 sequencing of more than 120 peripheral blood samples, made up of roughly 40 ophthalmopathy patients, roughly 75 hyperthyroidism patients and 17 progressor patients.

This specimen was peripheral blood mononuclear cells (PBMCs), taken at new diagnosis, from a patient treated with antithyroid drugs. This sequence uses TRBV28 and TRBJ2-3, with no confidently assigned D gene. The sequence came from a woman aged 45 to 65 with Graves disease. Donor details come from another sample of the same person, matched by shared clones. The base sequence is TGTGCCAGCAGTTCGCCACCCCAGACTAGCACAGATACGCAGTATTTT. Its amino acids are CASSSPPQTSTDTQYF.